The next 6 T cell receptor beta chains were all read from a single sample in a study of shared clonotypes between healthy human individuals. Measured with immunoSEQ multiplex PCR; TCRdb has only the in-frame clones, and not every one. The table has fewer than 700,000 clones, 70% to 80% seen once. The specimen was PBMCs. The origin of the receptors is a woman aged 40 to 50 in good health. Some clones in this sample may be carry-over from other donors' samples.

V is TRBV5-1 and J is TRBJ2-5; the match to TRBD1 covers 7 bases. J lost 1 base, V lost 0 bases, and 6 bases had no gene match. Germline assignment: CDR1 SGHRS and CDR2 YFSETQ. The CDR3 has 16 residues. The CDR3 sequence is CASSLGVTGTQETQYF. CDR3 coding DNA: TGCGCCAGCAGCTTGGGCGTGACAGGGACCCAAGAGACCCAGTACTTC.

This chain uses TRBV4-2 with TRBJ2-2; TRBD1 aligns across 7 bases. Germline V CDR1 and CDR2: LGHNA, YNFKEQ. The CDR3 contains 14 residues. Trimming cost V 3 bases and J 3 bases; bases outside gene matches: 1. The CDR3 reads CASSHTGDTGELFF. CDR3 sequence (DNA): TGTGCCAGCAGCCACACAGGGGACACCGGGGAGCTGTTTTTT.

CDR3 DNA sequence: TGTGCCAGCAGCGTAGGGGCTAGCGGCTCCCTGGGGGAGACCCAGTACTTC. Amino acids: CASSVGASGSLGETQYF. This rearrangement joins TRBV9 to TRBJ2-5; the match to TRBD2 covers 7 bases. J lost 5 bases, V lost 0 bases, and 13 bases had no gene match. Germline lookup yields CDR1 SGDLS and CDR2 YYNGEE. The CDR3 extends over 17 amino acids.

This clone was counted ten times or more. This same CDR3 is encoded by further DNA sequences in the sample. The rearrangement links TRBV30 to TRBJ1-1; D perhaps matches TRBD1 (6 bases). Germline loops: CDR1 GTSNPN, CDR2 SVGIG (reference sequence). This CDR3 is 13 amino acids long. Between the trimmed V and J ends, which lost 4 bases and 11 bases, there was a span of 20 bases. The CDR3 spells CAWNLGPRGEAFF. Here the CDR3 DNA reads TGTGCCTGGAACCTGGGACCGAGGGGGGAGGCTTTCTTT. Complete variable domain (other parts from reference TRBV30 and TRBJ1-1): SQTIHQWPATLVQPVGSPLSLECTVEGTSNPNLYWYRQAAGRGLQLLFYSVGIGQISSEVPQNLSASRPQDRQFILSSKKLLLSDSGFYLCAWNLGPRGEAFFGQGTRLTVV.

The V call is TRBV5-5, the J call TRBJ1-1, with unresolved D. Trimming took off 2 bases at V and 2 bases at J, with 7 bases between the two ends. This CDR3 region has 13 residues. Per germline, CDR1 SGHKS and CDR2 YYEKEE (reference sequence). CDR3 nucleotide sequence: TGTGCCAGCAGCTTTACCGAAAACACTGAAGCTTTCTTT. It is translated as CASSFTENTEAFF.

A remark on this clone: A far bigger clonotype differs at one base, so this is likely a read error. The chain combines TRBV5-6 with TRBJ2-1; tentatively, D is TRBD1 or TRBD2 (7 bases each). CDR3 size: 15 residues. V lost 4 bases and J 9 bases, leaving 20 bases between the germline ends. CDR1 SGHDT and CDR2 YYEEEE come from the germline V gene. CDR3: CASSRPGQGGGEQFF. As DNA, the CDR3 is TGTGCCAGCAGCCGTCCGGGGCAGGGGGGGGGTGAGCAGTTCTTC. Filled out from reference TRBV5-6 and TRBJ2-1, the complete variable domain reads DAGVTQSPTHLIKTRGQQVTLRCSPKSGHDTVSWYQQALGQGPQFIFQYYEEEERQRGNFPDRFSGHQFPNYSSELNVNALLLGDSALYLCASSRPGQGGGEQFFGPGTRLTVL.